The 10 T cell receptor beta chains presented below share a single source sample, sequenced in a study of molecular identifiers for immune sequencing clone quantification. TCRdb called the PCR reads again in MiXCR, with one record for every CDR3 protein. The data hold about half a million distinct CDR3 sequences, with about 21% observed a single time. Specimen: naive CD8+ T cells from blood, with Jurkat cell RNA spiked in. Sample subset: FACS-sorted CD8+CD4-CCR7+CD45RA+ naive T cells. Receptor source: a human donor in good health. Some libraries in this study had Jurkat cell RNA spiked in.

This clonotype was seen repeatedly, ten times or more. The chain is built from TRBV4-1 and TRBJ1-2; D not resolved. CDR1 MGHRA and CDR2 YSYEKL come from the germline V gene. Trimming removed 0 bases from V and 5 bases from J, with 4 bases in between. The CDR3 runs to 12 residues. In DNA form, the CDR3 reads TGCGCCAGCAGCCAAGATCCGTATGGCTACACCTTC. This encodes CASSQDPYGYTF.

V gene TRBV4-2 combines with J gene TRBJ2-2, with no clear D. Per germline, CDR1 LGHNA and CDR2 YNFKEQ. This CDR3 has 15 residues. Trimming stripped 1 base from V and 6 bases from J, with 12 bases between. The CDR3 reads CASSQGYTGPGELFF. The DNA of the CDR3 is TGTGCCAGCAGCCAAGGGTATACCGGGCCCGGGGAGCTGTTTTTT.

This clonotype was seen many times. CDR3 coding DNA: TGTGCCAGCAGCTTAGGTTATGCTGGCTACACCTTC. This sequence encodes CASSLGYAGYTF. The chain recombines TRBV13 with TRBJ1-2; no clear D. Germline loops: CDR1 PRHDT, CDR2 FYEKMQ (reference sequence). The ends were cut back, 0 bases at V and 7 bases at J, with 6 bases in the middle. This CDR3 region has 12 residues.

The CDR3 loop reads CASSGYGGYEQYF. The CDR3 DNA reads TGTGCCAGCAGCGGCTACGGTGGGTACGAGCAGTACTTC. The V and J genes are TRBV9 and TRBJ2-7; D is unresolved. V lost 3 bases and J lost 4, with 11 bases in between. The CDR3 spans 13 residues. The germline CDR1 and CDR2 sequences are SGDLS and YYNGEE.

This clonotype was picked up many times. V usage is TRBV3-1 and J usage is TRBJ1-1; D ambiguous. This CDR3 contains 16 residues. CDR1 and CDR2 from the germline V gene are LGHDT and YNNKEL (reference sequence). Trimming cost V 6 bases and J 4 bases, with 21 bases left between them. CDR3 protein: CASSRFRDTSSTEAFF. In nucleotides, the CDR3 is TGTGCCAGCAGTCGATTTAGAGACACGTCGTCCACTGAAGCTTTCTTT. Using reference TRBV3-1 and TRBJ1-1 for the parts outside the CDR3, the full variable domain is DTAVSQTPKYLVTQMGNDKSIKCEQNLGHDTMYWYKQDSKKFLKIMFSYNNKELIINETVPNRFSPKSPDKAHLNLHINSLELGDSAVYFCASSRFRDTSSTEAFFGQGTRLTVV.

The chain recombines TRBV2 with TRBJ1-3, with D perhaps TRBD1 (5 bases). V was clipped by 3 bases and J by 0 bases, with 18 bases between them. The CDR3 runs 18 residues. CDR1 is SNHLY, CDR2 FYNNEI, per germline. The CDR3 bases are TGTGCCAGCAGTGACCTCATCGCCAGGGCAAGCTCTGGAAACACCATATATTTT. This encodes CASSDLIARASSGNTIYF.

As to this clonotype: This may stem from a read error, because a much larger clone lies one nucleotide away. The genes are TRBV28 and TRBJ2-7; 10 bases match TRBD2. Germline V gene lookup returns CDR1 MDHEN and CDR2 SYDVKM. The CDR3 has 13 amino acids. As DNA, the CDR3 is TGTGCCAGCGGGGGACTAGCGACCTACGAGCAGTGCTTC. This codes for CASGGLATYEQCF.

The chain's CDR3 is CSVEVGGLSSYNEQFF. The CDR3 nucleotides are TGCAGCGTTGAGGTTGGGGGGTTGAGCTCCTACAATGAGCAGTTCTTC. The chain has TRBV29-1 and TRBJ2-1; D perhaps matches TRBD2 (6 bases). Germline assignment: CDR1 SQVTM and CDR2 ANQGSEA. The CDR3 has 16 residues. Trimming shortened V by 3 bases and J by 0 bases, and 15 bases separated the two germline ends.

This clonotype was seen a few times. V is TRBV7-9 and J is TRBJ1-1, with D unclear. Trimming took off 4 bases at V and 4 bases at J, with 13 bases between the two ends. The CDR3 is 14 amino acids. The germline V gene encodes CDR1 SEHNR and CDR2 FQNEAQ (reference sequence). The CDR3 is CASSSQGRSTEAFF. The CDR3 coding sequence is TGTGCCAGCAGCTCCCAAGGGCGATCCACTGAAGCTTTCTTT.

This chain uses TRBV3-1 with TRBJ1-4; tentatively, D is TRBD1 (5 bases). The CDR3 runs to 16 residues. Trimming stripped 2 bases from V and 3 bases from J, with 13 bases between. Germline V gene lookup returns CDR1 LGHDT and CDR2 YNNKEL (reference sequence). CDR3 nucleotides: TGTGCCAGCAGCCAACCTCAACAGGCCCCTAATGAAAAACTGTTTTTT. Protein: CASSQPQQAPNEKLFF.